The clone carrying this T cell receptor (beta chain) was seen many times. Its target is unknown. TCRdb called the multiplex PCR reads again in MiXCR, with one record for every CDR3 protein. The data hold around 230,000 distinct CDR3 sequences, with under 35% observed a single time. These data originate in a study of breast tumors, draining lymph nodes, adjacent tissues. Findings and limits, study-wide: Tumors had less TCR diversity than lymph nodes, more than nontumor tissue.

The lymph nodes were axillary draining lymph nodes from breast cancer patients. The sequenced material came from axillary lymph node tissue. This receptor was taken from a female donor with breast cancer. Some clones in this sample may be carry-over from other donors' samples.

This CDR3 is CSATDWDRGGGDTQYF. In DNA form, the CDR3 reads TGCAGTGCTACCGATTGGGACAGGGGCGGGGGAGATACGCAGTATTTT. V is TRBV20-1 and J is TRBJ2-3; 10 positions match TRBD1. V shed 4 bases and J 5 bases; nucleotides not matched to a gene: 12. This CDR3 is 16 amino acids long. Germline V gene sequence: CDR1 DFQATT, CDR2 SNEGSKA (reference sequence).